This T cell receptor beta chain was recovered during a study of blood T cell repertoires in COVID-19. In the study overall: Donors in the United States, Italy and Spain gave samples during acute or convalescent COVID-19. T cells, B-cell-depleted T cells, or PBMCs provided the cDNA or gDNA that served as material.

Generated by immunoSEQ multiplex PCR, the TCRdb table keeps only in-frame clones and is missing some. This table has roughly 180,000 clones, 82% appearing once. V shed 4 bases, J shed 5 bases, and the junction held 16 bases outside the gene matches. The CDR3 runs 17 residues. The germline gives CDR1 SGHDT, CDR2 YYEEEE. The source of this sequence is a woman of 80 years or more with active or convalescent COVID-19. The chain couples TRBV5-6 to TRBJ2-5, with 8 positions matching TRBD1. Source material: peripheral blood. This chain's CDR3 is CASSIRTGSGRWETQYF. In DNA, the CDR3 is TGTGCCAGCAGCATAAGGACAGGGTCGGGGCGATGGGAGACCCAGTACTTC. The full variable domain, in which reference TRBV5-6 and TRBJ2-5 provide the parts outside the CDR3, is DAGVTQSPTHLIKTRGQQVTLRCSPKSGHDTVSWYQQALGQGPQFIFQYYEEEERQRGNFPDRFSGHQFPNYSSELNVNALLLGDSALYLCASSIRTGSGRWETQYFGPGTRLLVL.